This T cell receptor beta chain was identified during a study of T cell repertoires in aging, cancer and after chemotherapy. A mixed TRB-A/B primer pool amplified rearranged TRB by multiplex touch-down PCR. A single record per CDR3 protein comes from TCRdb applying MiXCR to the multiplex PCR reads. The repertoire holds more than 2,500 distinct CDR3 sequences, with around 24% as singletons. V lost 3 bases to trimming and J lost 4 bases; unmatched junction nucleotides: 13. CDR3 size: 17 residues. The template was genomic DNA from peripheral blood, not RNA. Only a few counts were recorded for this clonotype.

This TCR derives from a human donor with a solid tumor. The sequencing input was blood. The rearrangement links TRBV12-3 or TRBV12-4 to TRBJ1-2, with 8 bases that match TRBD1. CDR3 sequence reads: CASSFSTGTGLFYGYTF. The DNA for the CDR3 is TGTGCCAGCAGTTTTTCCACCGGGACAGGCCTTTTCTATGGCTACACCTTC.